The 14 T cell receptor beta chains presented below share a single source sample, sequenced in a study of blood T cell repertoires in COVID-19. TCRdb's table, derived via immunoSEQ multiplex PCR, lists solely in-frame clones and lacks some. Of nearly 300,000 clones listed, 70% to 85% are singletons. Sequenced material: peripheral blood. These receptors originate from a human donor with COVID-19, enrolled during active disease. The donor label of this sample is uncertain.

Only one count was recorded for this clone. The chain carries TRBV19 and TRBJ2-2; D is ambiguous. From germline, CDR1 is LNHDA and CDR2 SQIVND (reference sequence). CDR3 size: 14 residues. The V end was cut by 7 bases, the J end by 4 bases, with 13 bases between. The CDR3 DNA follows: TGTGCCAGTATAGCCCGAACGCTCACCGGGGAGCTGTTTTTT. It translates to CASIARTLTGELFF.

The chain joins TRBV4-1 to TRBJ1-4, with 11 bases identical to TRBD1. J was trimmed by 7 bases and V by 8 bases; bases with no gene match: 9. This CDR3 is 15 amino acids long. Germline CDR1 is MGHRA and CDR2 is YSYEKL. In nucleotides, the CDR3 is TGCGCCAGCTCCCTCTCGGGACAGGGGGTTGAAAAACTGTTTTTT. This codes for CASSLSGQGVEKLFF.

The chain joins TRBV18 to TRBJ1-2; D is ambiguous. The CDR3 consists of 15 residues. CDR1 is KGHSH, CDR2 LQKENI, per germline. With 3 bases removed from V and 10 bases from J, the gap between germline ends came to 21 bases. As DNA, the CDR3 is TGTGCCAGCTCACCTAATTCGGAGCCTTGGTCGTCCTACACCTTC. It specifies CASSPNSEPWSSYTF.

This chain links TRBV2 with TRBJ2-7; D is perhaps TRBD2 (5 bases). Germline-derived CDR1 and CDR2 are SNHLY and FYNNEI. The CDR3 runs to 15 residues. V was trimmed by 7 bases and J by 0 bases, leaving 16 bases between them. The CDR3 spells CASNGFRTDSYEQYF. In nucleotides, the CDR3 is TGTGCCAGCAACGGATTTAGGACTGACTCCTACGAGCAGTACTTC.

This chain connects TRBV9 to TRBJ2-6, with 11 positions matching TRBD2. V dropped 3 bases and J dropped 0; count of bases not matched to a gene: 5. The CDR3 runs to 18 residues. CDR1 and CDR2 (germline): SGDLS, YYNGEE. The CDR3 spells CASSAQLAGASGANVLTF. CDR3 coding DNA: TGTGCCAGCAGCGCGCAACTAGCGGGAGCCTCTGGGGCCAACGTCCTGACTTTC.

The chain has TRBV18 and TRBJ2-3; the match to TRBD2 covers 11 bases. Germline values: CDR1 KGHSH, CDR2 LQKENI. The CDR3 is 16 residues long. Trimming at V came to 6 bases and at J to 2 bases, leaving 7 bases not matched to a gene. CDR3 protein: CASSPIAGGITDTQYF. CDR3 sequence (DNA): TGTGCCAGCTCCCCGATAGCGGGAGGGATCACAGATACGCAGTATTTT. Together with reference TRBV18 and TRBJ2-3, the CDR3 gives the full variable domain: NAGVMQNPRHLVRRRGQEARLRCSPMKGHSHVYWYRQLPEEGLKFMVYLQKENIIDESGMPKERFSAEFPKEGPSILRIQQVVRGDSAAYFCASSPIAGGITDTQYFGPGTRLTVL.

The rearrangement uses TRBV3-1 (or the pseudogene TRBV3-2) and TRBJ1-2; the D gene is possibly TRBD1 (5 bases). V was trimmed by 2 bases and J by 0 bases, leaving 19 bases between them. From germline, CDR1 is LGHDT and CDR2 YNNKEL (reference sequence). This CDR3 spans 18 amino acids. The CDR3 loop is CASSQHAGSGAANYGYTF. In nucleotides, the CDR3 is TGTGCCAGCAGCCAACATGCGGGGAGTGGGGCCGCTAACTATGGCTACACCTTC.

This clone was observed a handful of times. CDR3 nucleotides: TGTGCCTGGAGTGTCTCACGACTAGGCCTGGGGAATGAGCAGTTCTTC. It is translated as CAWSVSRLGLGNEQFF. This chain links TRBV30 with TRBJ2-1; tentatively, D is TRBD2 (6 bases). Trimming shortened V by 0 bases and J by 7 bases, and 19 bases separated the two germline ends. Germline values: CDR1 GTSNPN, CDR2 SVGIG (reference sequence). The CDR3 is made up of 16 amino acids.

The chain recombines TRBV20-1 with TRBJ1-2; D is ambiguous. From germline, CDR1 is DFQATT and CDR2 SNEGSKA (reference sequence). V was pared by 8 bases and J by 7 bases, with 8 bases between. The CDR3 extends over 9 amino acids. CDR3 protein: CSNSPGYTF. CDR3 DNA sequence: TGCAGTAACAGTCCTGGCTACACCTTC.

In DNA, the CDR3 is TGCAGCGTCCGGGAAACGTCCACTTCACCCCTCCACTTT. It yields the protein CSVRETSTSPLHF. The V call is TRBV29-1, the J call TRBJ1-6; D remains unclear. Looked up from germline, CDR1 is SQVTM and CDR2 is ANQGSEA. V was cut by 6 bases and J by 9 bases, with 15 bases left in between. This CDR3 is built from 13 residues. The variable domain in full, completed from reference TRBV29-1 and TRBJ1-6, reads SAVISQKPSRDICQRGTSLTIQCQVDSQVTMMFWYRQQPGQSLTLIATANQGSEATYESGFVIDKFPISRPNLTFSTLTVSNMSPEDSSIYLCSVRETSTSPLHFGNGTRLTVT.

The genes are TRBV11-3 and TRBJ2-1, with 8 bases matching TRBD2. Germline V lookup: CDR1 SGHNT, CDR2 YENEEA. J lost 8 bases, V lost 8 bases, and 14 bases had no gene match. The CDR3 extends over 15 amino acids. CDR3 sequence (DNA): TGTGCCAGCTCTAAATCGGGGGCTAGCGGGTATGAGCAGTTCTTC. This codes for CASSKSGASGYEQFF.

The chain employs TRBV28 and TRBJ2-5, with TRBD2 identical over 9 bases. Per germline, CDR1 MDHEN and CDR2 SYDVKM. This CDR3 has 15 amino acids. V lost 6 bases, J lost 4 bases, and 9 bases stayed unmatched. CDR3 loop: CASRPGTSWGETQYF. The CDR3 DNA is TGTGCCAGCAGACCCGGGACTAGCTGGGGAGAGACCCAGTACTTC.

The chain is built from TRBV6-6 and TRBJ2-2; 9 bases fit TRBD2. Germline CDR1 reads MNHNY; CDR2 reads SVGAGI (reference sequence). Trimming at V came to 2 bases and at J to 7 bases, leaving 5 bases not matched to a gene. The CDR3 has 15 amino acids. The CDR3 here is CASSYGTSKFGELFF. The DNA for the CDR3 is TGTGCCAGCAGTTACGGGACTAGCAAATTCGGGGAGCTGTTTTTT.

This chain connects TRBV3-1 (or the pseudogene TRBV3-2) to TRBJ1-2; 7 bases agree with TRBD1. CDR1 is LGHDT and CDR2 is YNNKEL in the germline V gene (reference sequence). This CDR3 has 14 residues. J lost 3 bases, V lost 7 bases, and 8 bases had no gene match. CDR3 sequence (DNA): TGTGCCAGCACCTCACAGGGGCAATACTATGGCTACACCTTC. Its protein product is CASTSQGQYYGYTF.